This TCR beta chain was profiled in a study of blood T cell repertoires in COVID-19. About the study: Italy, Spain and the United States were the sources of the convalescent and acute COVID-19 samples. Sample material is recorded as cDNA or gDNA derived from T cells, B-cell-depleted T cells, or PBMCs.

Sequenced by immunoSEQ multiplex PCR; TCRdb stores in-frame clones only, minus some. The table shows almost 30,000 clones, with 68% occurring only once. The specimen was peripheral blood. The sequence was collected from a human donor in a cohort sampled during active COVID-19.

The CDR3, as DNA: TGTGCCAGCAGTTCGCACTTCAGGGTCGGCGAGCAGTACTTC. As protein: CASSSHFRVGEQYF. J is TRBJ2-7 and V is TRBV27, with a possible D match to TRBD1 (5 bases). Germline lookup yields CDR1 MNHEY and CDR2 SMNVEV (reference sequence). V was pared by 4 bases and J by 6 bases, with 16 bases between. This CDR3 has 14 amino acids.